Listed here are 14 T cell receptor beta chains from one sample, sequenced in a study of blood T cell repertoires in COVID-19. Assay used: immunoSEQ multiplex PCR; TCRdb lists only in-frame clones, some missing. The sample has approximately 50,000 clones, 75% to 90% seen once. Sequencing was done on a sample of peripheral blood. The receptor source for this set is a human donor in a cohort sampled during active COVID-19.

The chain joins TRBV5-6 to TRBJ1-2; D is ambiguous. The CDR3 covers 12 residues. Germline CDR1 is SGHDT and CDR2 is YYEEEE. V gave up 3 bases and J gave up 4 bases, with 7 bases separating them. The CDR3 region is CASSSDTYGYTF. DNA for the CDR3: TGTGCCAGCAGCTCTGACACCTATGGCTACACCTTC.

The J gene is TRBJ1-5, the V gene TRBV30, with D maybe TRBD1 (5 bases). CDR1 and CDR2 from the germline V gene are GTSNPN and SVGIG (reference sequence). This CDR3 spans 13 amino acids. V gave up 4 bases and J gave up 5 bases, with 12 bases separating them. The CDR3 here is CAWNRGMDQPQHF. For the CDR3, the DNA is TGTGCCTGGAATAGGGGAATGGATCAGCCCCAGCATTTT.

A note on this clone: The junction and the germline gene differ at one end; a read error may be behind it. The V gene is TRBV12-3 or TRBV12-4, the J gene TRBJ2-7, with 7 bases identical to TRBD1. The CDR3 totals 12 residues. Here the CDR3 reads CASSTDGQVKDF. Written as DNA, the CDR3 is TGTGCCAGCAGTACTGATGGACAGGTAAAGGACTTC.

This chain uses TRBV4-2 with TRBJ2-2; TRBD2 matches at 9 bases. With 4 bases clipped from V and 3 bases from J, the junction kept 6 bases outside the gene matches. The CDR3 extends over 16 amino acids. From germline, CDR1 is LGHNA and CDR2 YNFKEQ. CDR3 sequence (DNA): TGTGCCAGCAGCCCCTTAGCGGGGGCAGACACCGGGGAGCTGTTTTTT. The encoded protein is CASSPLAGADTGELFF.

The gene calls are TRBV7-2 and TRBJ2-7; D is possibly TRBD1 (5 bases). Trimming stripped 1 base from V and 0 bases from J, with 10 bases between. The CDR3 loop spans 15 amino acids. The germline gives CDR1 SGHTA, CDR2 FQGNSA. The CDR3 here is CASSLETASSYEQYF. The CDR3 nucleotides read TGTGCCAGCAGCTTAGAGACAGCCAGCTCCTACGAGCAGTACTTC.

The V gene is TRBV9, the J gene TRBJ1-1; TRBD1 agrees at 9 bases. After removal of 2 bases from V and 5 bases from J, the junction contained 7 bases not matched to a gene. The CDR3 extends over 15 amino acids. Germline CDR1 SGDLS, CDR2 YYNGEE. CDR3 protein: CASSVTGGAGTEAFF. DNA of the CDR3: TGTGCCAGCAGCGTCACAGGGGGCGCGGGTACTGAAGCTTTCTTT.

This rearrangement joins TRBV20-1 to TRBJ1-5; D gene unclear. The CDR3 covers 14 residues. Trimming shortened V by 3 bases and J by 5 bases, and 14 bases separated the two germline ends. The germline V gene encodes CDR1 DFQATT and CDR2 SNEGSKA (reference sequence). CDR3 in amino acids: CSASTALSDQPQHF. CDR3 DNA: TGCAGTGCTAGTACAGCCCTGTCGGATCAGCCCCAGCATTTT.

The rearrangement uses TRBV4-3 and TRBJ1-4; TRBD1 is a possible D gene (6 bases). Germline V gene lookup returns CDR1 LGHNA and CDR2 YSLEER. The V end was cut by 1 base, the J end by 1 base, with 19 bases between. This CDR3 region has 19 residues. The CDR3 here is CASSQGVGGGKGTNEKLFF. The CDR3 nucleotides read TGCGCCAGCAGCCAAGGCGTCGGGGGGGGCAAGGGAACTAATGAAAAACTGTTTTTT.

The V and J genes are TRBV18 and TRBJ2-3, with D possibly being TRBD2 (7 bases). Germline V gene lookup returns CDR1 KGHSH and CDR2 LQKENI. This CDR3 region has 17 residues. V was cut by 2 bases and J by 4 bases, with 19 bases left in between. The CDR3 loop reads CASSPRTAGASADTQYF. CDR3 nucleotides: TGTGCCAGCTCACCAAGGACGGCGGGGGCTTCGGCAGATACGCAGTATTTT. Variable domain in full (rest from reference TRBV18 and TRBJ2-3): NAGVMQNPRHLVRRRGQEARLRCSPMKGHSHVYWYRQLPEEGLKFMVYLQKENIIDESGMPKERFSAEFPKEGPSILRIQQVVRGDSAAYFCASSPRTAGASADTQYFGPGTRLTVL.

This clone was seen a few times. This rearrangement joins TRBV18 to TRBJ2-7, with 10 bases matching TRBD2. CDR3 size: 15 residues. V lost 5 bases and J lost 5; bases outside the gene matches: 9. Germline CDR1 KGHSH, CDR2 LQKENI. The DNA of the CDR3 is TGTGCCAGCTCAGAAGCGGGGGGGCCTTTCCACGAGCAGTACTTC. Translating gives CASSEAGGPFHEQYF.

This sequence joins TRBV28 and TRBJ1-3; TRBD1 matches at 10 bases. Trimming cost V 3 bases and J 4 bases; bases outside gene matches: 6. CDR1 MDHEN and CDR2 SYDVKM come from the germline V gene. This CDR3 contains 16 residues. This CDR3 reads CASSFLGQGPGNTIYF. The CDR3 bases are TGTGCCAGCAGTTTCCTGGGACAGGGGCCAGGAAACACCATATATTTT.

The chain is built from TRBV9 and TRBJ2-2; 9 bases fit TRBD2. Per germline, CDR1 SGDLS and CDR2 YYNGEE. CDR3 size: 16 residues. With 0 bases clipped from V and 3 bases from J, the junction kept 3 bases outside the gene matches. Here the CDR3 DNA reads TGTGCCAGCAGCGTAGTAGCGGGGGTGGACACCGGGGAGCTGTTTTTT. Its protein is CASSVVAGVDTGELFF.

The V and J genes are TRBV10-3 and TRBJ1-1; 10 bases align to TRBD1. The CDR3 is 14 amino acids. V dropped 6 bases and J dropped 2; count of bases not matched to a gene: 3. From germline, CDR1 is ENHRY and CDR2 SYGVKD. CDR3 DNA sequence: TGTGCCATCAGCCGACAGGGGGCTAACACTGAAGCTTTCTTT. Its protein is CAISRQGANTEAFF.

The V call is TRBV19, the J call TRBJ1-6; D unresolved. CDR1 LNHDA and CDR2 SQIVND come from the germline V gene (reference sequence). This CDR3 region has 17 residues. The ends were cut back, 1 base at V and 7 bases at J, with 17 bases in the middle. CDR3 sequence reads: CASSIAPSFGGNSPLHF. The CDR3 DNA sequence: TGTGCCAGTAGTATAGCCCCCTCTTTTGGCGGAAATTCACCCCTCCACTTT.